This T cell receptor beta chain was recorded in a study of patients and donors after allogeneic stem cell transplantation. TCRdb re-called the RT-PCR reads through MiXCR, storing one row per CDR3 protein. The data contain 150,000 to 200,000 distinct CDR3 sequences, 40% to 45% of them singletons. This CDR3 is built from 16 residues. Germline V gene data show CDR1 as MNHNS and CDR2 as SASEGT. Trimming left V 0 bases short and J 2 bases short, with 11 bases between. This clonotype was seen only a few times. The chain couples TRBV6-1 to TRBJ1-5; D is undetermined. The sequenced sample consisted of blood, either unsorted or a sorted T cell fraction (not recorded which). This sequence was found in a human donor who was either an allogeneic HSCT recipient or a stem cell or donor lymphocyte infusion donor (not recorded which). It is not recorded whose cells these are; they may come from a transplant donor. The CDR3 region is CASSEAGGNGNQPQHF. CDR3 nucleotides: TGTGCCAGCAGTGAAGCTGGCGGGAATGGCAATCAGCCCCAGCATTTT.